Listed below are T cell receptor beta chains from one sample, sequenced in a study of CD8+ T cells in alopecia areata. The repertoire was sequenced with immunoSEQ multiplex PCR; TCRdb's copy has only in-frame clones and lacks some. Of about 210,000 clones detected, 40% to 55% appear once; the ten largest clones hold approximately 2.9%. Specimen: CD4+ T cells sorted from blood, collected around week 37, from a patient treated with tofacitinib. These TCRs come from a human donor with alopecia areata. The conserved cysteine and the conserved F or W are not part of the CDR3 here. Each record gives: J gene, V gene, CDR3 protein.

TRBJ2-2 TRBV4-1 ASSQGQGLDGELF
TRBJ2-5 TRBV15 ATSLAATGETQY
TRBJ1-2 TRBV10-3 AIREGQGNYGYT
TRBJ2-7 TRBV30 ARDGSSYEQY
TRBJ2-1 TRBV5-1 ASSLDRSSYNEQF
TRBJ2-2 TRBV27 ASANLNTGELF
TRBJ2-4 TRBV9 ASSTRQGISKNIQY
TRBJ2-1 TRBV5-4 ASSLVDGGGEQF
TRBJ2-7 TRBV2 ASRGGAGVAYEQY
TRBJ1-5 TRBV30 AWRSGRGNQPQH
TRBJ1-1 TRBV29-1 SGKRGGTEAF
TRBJ2-1 TRBV9 ASSVETSGRSEQF
TRBJ1-5 TRBV7-8 ASTTSSNQPQH
TRBJ2-7 TRBV28 ASRGTGGSYEQY
TRBJ2-7 TRBV19 ASNDGFSYEQY
TRBJ2-3 TRBV29-1 SVEQGTDTQY
TRBJ2-3 TRBV5-1 ASRTISGKSTDTQY
TRBJ1-5 TRBV28 ASRWVGNQPQH